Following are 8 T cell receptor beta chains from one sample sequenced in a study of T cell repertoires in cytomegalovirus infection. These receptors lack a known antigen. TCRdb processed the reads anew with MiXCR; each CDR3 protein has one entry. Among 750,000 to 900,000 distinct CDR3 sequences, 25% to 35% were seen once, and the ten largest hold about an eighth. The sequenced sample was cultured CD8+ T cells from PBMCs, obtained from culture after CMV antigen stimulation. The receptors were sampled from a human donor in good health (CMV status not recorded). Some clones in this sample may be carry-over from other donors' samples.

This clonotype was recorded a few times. CDR3 DNA sequence: TGTGCCAGCAGTTGGCGGGGGGGTACTTACGACACAGATACGCAGTATTTT. It specifies CASSWRGGTYDTDTQYF. V gene TRBV27 combines with J gene TRBJ2-3; 9 positions match TRBD2. This CDR3 is built from 17 residues. From germline, CDR1 is MNHEY and CDR2 SMNVEV (reference sequence). The junction had 10 bases not matched to a gene; V was cut back by 4 bases and J by 2 bases.

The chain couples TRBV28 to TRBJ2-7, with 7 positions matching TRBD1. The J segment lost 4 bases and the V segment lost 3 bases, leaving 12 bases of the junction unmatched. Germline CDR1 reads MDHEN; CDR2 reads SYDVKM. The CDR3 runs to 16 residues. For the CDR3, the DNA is TGTGCCAGCAGTTTGACTCTTCAAGGGGGCAGTTACGAGCAGTACTTC. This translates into CASSLTLQGGSYEQYF.

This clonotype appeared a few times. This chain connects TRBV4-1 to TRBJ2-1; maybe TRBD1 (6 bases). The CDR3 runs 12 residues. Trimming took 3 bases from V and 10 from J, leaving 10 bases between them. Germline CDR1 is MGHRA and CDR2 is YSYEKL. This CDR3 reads CASSHQGREQFF. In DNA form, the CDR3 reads TGCGCCAGCAGCCACCAGGGGCGGGAGCAGTTCTTC.

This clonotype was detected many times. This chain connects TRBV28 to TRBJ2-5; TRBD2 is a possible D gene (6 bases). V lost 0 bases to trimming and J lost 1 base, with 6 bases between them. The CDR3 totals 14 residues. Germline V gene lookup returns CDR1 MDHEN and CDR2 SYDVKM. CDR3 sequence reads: CASSLWGGQETQYF. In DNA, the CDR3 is TGTGCCAGCAGTTTATGGGGGGGCCAAGAGACCCAGTACTTC.

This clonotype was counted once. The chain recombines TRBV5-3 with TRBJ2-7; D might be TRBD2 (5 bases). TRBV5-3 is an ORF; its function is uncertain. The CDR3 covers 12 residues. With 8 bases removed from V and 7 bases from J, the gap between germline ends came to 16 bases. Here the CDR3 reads CASGVQTTEQYF. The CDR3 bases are TGTGCCAGCGGAGTACAGACTACGGAGCAGTACTTC.

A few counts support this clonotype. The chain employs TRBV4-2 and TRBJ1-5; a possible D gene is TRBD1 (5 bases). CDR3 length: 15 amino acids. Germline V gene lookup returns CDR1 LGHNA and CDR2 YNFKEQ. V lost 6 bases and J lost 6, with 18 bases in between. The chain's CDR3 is CASSEPAPGRQPQHF. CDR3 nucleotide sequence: TGTGCCAGCAGTGAGCCGGCCCCGGGACGTCAGCCCCAGCATTTT.

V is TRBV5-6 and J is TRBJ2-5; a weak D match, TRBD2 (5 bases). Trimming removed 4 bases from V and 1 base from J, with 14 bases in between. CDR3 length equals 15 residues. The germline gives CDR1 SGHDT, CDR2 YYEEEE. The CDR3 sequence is CASSPLVGGQETQYF. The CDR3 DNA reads TGTGCCAGCAGCCCCTTGGTAGGAGGCCAAGAGACCCAGTACTTC. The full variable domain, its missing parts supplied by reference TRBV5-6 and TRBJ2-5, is DAGVTQSPTHLIKTRGQQVTLRCSPKSGHDTVSWYQQALGQGPQFIFQYYEEEERQRGNFPDRFSGHQFPNYSSELNVNALLLGDSALYLCASSPLVGGQETQYFGPGTRLLVL.

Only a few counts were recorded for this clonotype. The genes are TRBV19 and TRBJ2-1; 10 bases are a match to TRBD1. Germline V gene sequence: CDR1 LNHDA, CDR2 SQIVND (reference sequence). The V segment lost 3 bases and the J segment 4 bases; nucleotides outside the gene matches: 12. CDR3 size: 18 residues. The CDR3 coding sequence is TGTGCCAGTAGTATCTACTCTTTCGGGACAGGGGAATACAATGAGCAGTTCTTC. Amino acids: CASSIYSFGTGEYNEQFF.